Each of the 30 T cell receptor beta chains below was sequenced from the same sample in a study of T and B cells in COVID-19 patients. BIOMED2 TRB-A/B primer pools were used in multiplex TRB PCR. In TCRdb, the multiplex PCR reads were re-called with MiXCR into one record per CDR3 protein. The table includes more than 9,000 distinct CDR3 sequences, 30% detected once. Blood genomic DNA input for TRB amplification was roughly 220-500 ng. Sequencing used blood. The receptors were sampled from a human donor with active COVID-19.

This chain joins TRBV20-1 and TRBJ1-5, with D unclear. V lost 0 bases and J 0 bases, leaving 9 bases between the germline ends. CDR3 length: 15 amino acids. The germline gives CDR1 DFQATT, CDR2 SNEGSKA (reference sequence). The CDR3 loop is CSARDFKDSNQPQHF. The CDR3 region has the DNA TGCAGTGCTAGAGACTTTAAGGATAGCAATCAGCCCCAGCATTTT.

This rearrangement joins TRBV30 to TRBJ1-3, with D uncertain. V was trimmed by 3 bases and J by 4 bases, leaving 13 bases between them. The CDR3 spans 14 residues. CDR1 and CDR2 from the germline V gene are GTSNPN and SVGIG (reference sequence). CDR3 nucleotides: TGTGCCTGGAGCCAAACCCTCCGGGGAAACACCATATATTTT. Its translation is CAWSQTLRGNTIYF.

The table lists this clonotype with a few counts. The V and J genes are TRBV10-3 and TRBJ1-6; 7 nucleotides agree with TRBD1. With 6 bases clipped from V and 8 bases from J, the junction kept 4 bases outside the gene matches. Germline V CDR1 and CDR2: ENHRY, SYGVKD. The CDR3 consists of 13 residues. In DNA, the CDR3 is TGTGCCATCAGGACAGGGACCGATTCACCCCTCCACTTT. Residues: CAIRTGTDSPLHF.

The V and J genes are TRBV14 and TRBJ1-6; D is undetermined. V lost 0 bases to trimming and J lost 10 bases, with 16 bases between them. The germline V gene has CDR1 SGHDN and CDR2 FVKESK. The CDR3 is 16 residues long. This CDR3 is CASSQDNGRFGSPLHF. DNA for the CDR3: TGTGCCAGCAGCCAAGACAACGGCCGCTTTGGGTCACCCCTCCACTTT.

The V gene is TRBV20-1, the J gene TRBJ2-2, with 7 nucleotides matching TRBD2. The CDR3 is 14 residues long. Germline V CDR1 and CDR2: DFQATT, SNEGSKA (reference sequence). Germline trimming cut 3 bases from V and 4 bases from J; bases unmatched to any gene: 5. This CDR3 reads CSARTSRSTGELFF. The DNA of the CDR3 is TGCAGTGCTAGGACTAGCAGGAGCACCGGGGAGCTGTTTTTT.

Relative to its sample, this clonotype is medium-sized. This chain connects TRBV6-6 to TRBJ2-5, with TRBD2 identical over 9 bases. After removal of 0 bases from V and 4 bases from J, the junction contained 3 bases not matched to a gene. CDR1 and CDR2 (germline): MNHNY, SVGAGI (reference sequence). CDR3 length equals 15 residues. The CDR3 region is CASSYSGGGGETQYF. CDR3 coding DNA: TGTGCCAGCAGTTACTCAGGCGGGGGGGGAGAGACCCAGTACTTC.

The chain employs TRBV12-3 or TRBV12-4 and TRBJ2-3; 12 positions agree with TRBD2. The V gene end was trimmed by 8 bases and the J gene end by 5 bases; junction bases not matched to a gene: 8. The CDR3 is 15 residues long. The CDR3 sequence: CASSPSGGEEDTQYF. The CDR3 nucleotides are TGTGCCAGCTCCCCTAGCGGGGGGGAGGAAGATACGCAGTATTTT.

On this clonotype itself: A much larger clone differs by one base, so this may be a read error. The rearrangement joins TRBV11-1 to TRBJ2-5, with 12 positions matching TRBD1. V dropped 6 bases and J dropped 3; count of bases not matched to a gene: 8. The CDR3 has 16 amino acids. CDR1 is SGHAT, CDR2 FQDESV, per germline (reference sequence). The chain's CDR3 is CASRPGTGGREETQYF. The DNA of the CDR3 is TGTGCCAGCAGACCCGGGACAGGGGGCAGAGAAGAGACCCAGTACTTC. Filled out from reference TRBV11-1 and TRBJ2-5, the complete variable domain reads EAEVAQSPRYKITEKSQAVAFWCDPISGHATLYWYRQILGQGPELLVQFQDESVVDDSQLPKDRFSAERLKGVDSTLKIQPAELGDSAMYLCASRPGTGGREETQYFGPGTRLLVL.

As for this clonotype: One end of the junction is discordant with germline, which a read error may explain. The CDR3 sequence is CASSPTANYGYTF. The CDR3 bases are TGCGCCAGCAGCCCGACAGCTAACTATGGTTACACCTTC. This rearrangement joins TRBV5-5 to TRBJ1-2, with a weak D call TRBD1 (5 bases). Germline values: CDR1 SGHKS, CDR2 YYEKEE (reference sequence). CDR3 size: 13 residues.

The chain links TRBV11-1 to TRBJ2-7; TRBD1 agrees at 9 bases. The V and J ends lost 1 base and 6 bases, in that order; junction bases with no gene match: 1. The CDR3 runs 13 residues. The germline V gene encodes CDR1 SGHAT and CDR2 FQDESV (reference sequence). CDR3 sequence reads: CASSLGGQGEQYF. CDR3 nucleotides: TGTGCCAGCAGCTTAGGGGGACAGGGCGAGCAGTACTTC.

The chain recombines TRBV6-5 with TRBJ2-5, with a possible D match to TRBD2 (7 bases). Germline V gene data show CDR1 as MNHEY and CDR2 as SVGAGI. The CDR3 length is 17 residues. V was clipped by 2 bases and J by 2 bases, with 18 bases between them. The CDR3: CASSYGGGRGQQETQYF. The CDR3 nucleotides read TGTGCCAGCAGTTACGGGGGGGGCAGGGGCCAACAAGAGACCCAGTACTTC.

This sequence joins TRBV20-1 and TRBJ1-5; no clear D. V was pared by 3 bases and J by 6 bases, with 18 bases between. Germline V gives CDR1 DFQATT, CDR2 SNEGSKA (reference sequence). This CDR3 is built from 15 residues. The CDR3 protein is CSARRREGGGQPQHF. CDR3 sequence (DNA): TGCAGTGCTAGGCGAAGGGAGGGAGGTGGTCAGCCCCAGCATTTT.

The chain recombines TRBV6-2 or TRBV6-3 with TRBJ2-7; unclear D gene. CDR1 and CDR2 from the germline V gene are MNHEY and SVGEGT. V gave up 2 bases and J gave up 2 bases, with 16 bases separating them. This CDR3 has 16 amino acids. The CDR3 DNA is TGTGCCAGCAGTTACATACACCAGCGAACAACCTACGAGCAGTACTTC. Amino acids: CASSYIHQRTTYEQYF.

The rearrangement links TRBV18 to TRBJ2-1, with 7 bases identical to TRBD1. This CDR3 spans 18 amino acids. Germline CDR1 and CDR2: KGHSH and LQKENI. J lost 2 bases, V lost 3 bases, and 13 bases had no gene match. CDR3 region: CASSPSGGRQGAYNEQFF. Here the CDR3 DNA reads TGTGCCAGCTCACCCTCAGGGGGTCGGCAGGGGGCCTACAATGAGCAGTTCTTC.

The J gene is TRBJ1-6, the V gene TRBV20-1; D call uncertain. The germline V and J ends were trimmed by 0 bases and 7 bases, with 13 bases remaining between them. The CDR3 runs to 15 residues. Germline values: CDR1 DFQATT, CDR2 SNEGSKA (reference sequence). The CDR3 nucleotides are TGCAGTGCTAGAGATCGCAGGTTTGGAAATTCACCCCTCCACTTT. It codes for CSARDRRFGNSPLHF.

This clonotype was counted only a few times. The chain is built from TRBV5-5 and TRBJ2-7; 13 bases are shared with TRBD2. CDR3 length: 17 residues. CDR1 and CDR2 from the germline V gene are SGHKS and YYEKEE (reference sequence). The V and J ends lost 4 bases and 1 base, in that order; junction bases with no gene match: 8. CDR3 protein: CASSLRLAGGMSYEQYF. The CDR3 nucleotides are TGTGCCAGCAGCCTGAGACTAGCGGGGGGTATGTCCTACGAGCAGTACTTC. Drawing the rest from reference TRBV5-5 and TRBJ2-7, the complete variable domain is DAGVTQSPTHLIKTRGQQVTLRCSPISGHKSVSWYQQVLGQGPQFIFQYYEKEERGRGNFPDRFSARQFPNYSSELNVNALLLGDSALYLCASSLRLAGGMSYEQYFGPGTRLTVT.

CDR3 sequence (DNA): TGTGCCAGCAGCTTAGGGGGGCATAATTCACCCCTCCACTTT. It translates to CASSLGGHNSPLHF. V is TRBV13 and J is TRBJ1-6; D is possibly TRBD1 (5 bases). The germline V gene has CDR1 PRHDT and CDR2 FYEKMQ (reference sequence). V was clipped by 0 bases and J by 5 bases, with 5 bases between them. The CDR3 runs 14 residues.

This chain uses TRBV30 with TRBJ2-3; D possibly matches TRBD1 or TRBD2 (5 bases each). The V end was cut by 4 bases, the J end by 7 bases, with 15 bases between. Germline V gene lookup returns CDR1 GTSNPN and CDR2 SVGIG (reference sequence). This CDR3 has 13 amino acids. This CDR3 is CAWNQMGENTQYF. Here the CDR3 DNA reads TGTGCCTGGAACCAGATGGGGGAAAATACGCAGTATTTT.

The chain links TRBV6-2 or TRBV6-3 to TRBJ2-7; D gene uncertain. This CDR3 is built from 12 residues. V shed 2 bases and J shed 2 bases, with 4 bases lying between them. Germline CDR1 MNHEY, CDR2 SVGEGT. The CDR3 nucleotides are TGTGCCAGCAGTTACCGTCCCTACGAGCAGTACTTC. Residues: CASSYRPYEQYF.

This clonotype came up a few times. The gene calls are TRBV7-6 and TRBJ2-1, with D perhaps matching TRBD2 (5 bases). The CDR3 is 18 amino acids. V gave up 2 bases and J gave up 4 bases, with 21 bases separating them. Per the germline V gene, CDR1 is SGHVS and CDR2 is FNYEAQ. The CDR3 DNA follows: TGTGCCAGCAGCTTATCTGGAGGATATACAGCCGATTACAATGAGCAGTTCTTC. Translating gives CASSLSGGYTADYNEQFF.

By sample share, this clonotype is medium-sized. The chain employs TRBV29-1 and TRBJ1-2; no clear D gene. Germline-derived CDR1 and CDR2 are SQVTM and ANQGSEA. Between the trimmed V and J ends, which lost 4 bases and 7 bases, there was a span of 13 bases. There are 12 residues in the CDR3. CDR3 amino acids: CSVVSGVRGYTF. The CDR3 nucleotides are TGCAGCGTTGTGTCAGGCGTTCGTGGCTACACCTTC.

This clonotype was observed a few times. CDR3 in DNA: TGTGCCAGCAGTTACTCTGGACAGGGGGCTGCAGATACGCAGTATTTT. It is translated as CASSYSGQGAADTQYF. The chain couples TRBV6-6 to TRBJ2-3, with 11 bases aligning to TRBD1. J was trimmed by 4 bases and V by 0 bases; bases with no gene match: 3. This CDR3 is built from 16 residues. Germline CDR1 reads MNHNY; CDR2 reads SVGAGI (reference sequence).

The table lists this clonotype with a few counts. This sequence joins TRBV6-2 or TRBV6-3 and TRBJ1-2; D perhaps matches TRBD1 (5 bases). Germline assignment: CDR1 MNHEY and CDR2 SVGEGT. Trimming shortened V by 2 bases and J by 4 bases, and 20 bases separated the two germline ends. The CDR3 runs to 17 residues. CDR3: CASSYQGSLGSSYGYTF. The CDR3 nucleotides are TGTGCCAGCAGTTACCAGGGAAGTCTTGGGTCTAGCTATGGCTACACCTTC.

A few counts support this clonotype. The V and J genes are TRBV12-3 or TRBV12-4 and TRBJ1-5; 8 bases fit TRBD1. V trimming: 1 base; J trimming: 5 bases; junction bases outside the gene matches: 4. The CDR3 is 15 amino acids. CDR3: CASSLDGQGDQPQHF. In DNA, the CDR3 is TGTGCCAGCAGTTTAGACGGACAGGGTGATCAGCCCCAGCATTTT.

This clonotype was observed a few times. The chain recombines TRBV30 with TRBJ1-5, with D possibly TRBD1 on 5 matching bases. The CDR3 sequence is 15 residues long. Germline V gene sequence: CDR1 GTSNPN, CDR2 SVGIG (reference sequence). With 1 base removed from V and 7 bases from J, the gap between germline ends came to 17 bases. CDR3 bases: TGTGCCTGGAGTGGGCTCCTCCAGGGTCGCCAGCCCCAGCATTTT. Its protein is CAWSGLLQGRQPQHF.

Concerning this clonotype: This sequence may be a read error, since a much larger clone differs from it by one base. V is TRBV18 and J is TRBJ1-4, with unresolved D. CDR3 length: 12 amino acids. V was clipped by 4 bases and J by 9 bases, with 9 bases between them. The V gene's germline CDR1 is KGHSH and CDR2 LQKENI. The DNA for the CDR3 is TGTGCCAGCTCACTGGAGCGGAAAAAACTGTTTTTT. This gives the protein CASSLERKKLFF.

The rearrangement links TRBV19 to TRBJ1-5, with D possibly being TRBD1 (5 bases). Germline assignment: CDR1 LNHDA and CDR2 SQIVND (reference sequence). Trimming removed 6 bases at V and 0 bases at J, with 12 bases between. The CDR3 has 15 residues. For the CDR3, the DNA is TGTGCCAGTAGGGTCGGGGGATATAGCAATCAGCCCCAGCATTTT. This gives the protein CASRVGGYSNQPQHF.

This chain links TRBV18 with TRBJ2-7; the match to TRBD1 covers 9 bases. This CDR3 is 15 amino acids long. J lost 4 bases, V lost 5 bases, and 9 bases had no gene match. Germline values: CDR1 KGHSH, CDR2 LQKENI. The CDR3 spells CASSDNRGLSYEQYF. CDR3 coding DNA: TGTGCCAGCTCAGATAACAGGGGGCTTTCTTACGAGCAGTACTTC. Complete variable domain (other parts from reference TRBV18 and TRBJ2-7): NAGVMQNPRHLVRRRGQEARLRCSPMKGHSHVYWYRQLPEEGLKFMVYLQKENIIDESGMPKERFSAEFPKEGPSILRIQQVVRGDSAAYFCASSDNRGLSYEQYFGPGTRLTVT.

This clonotype is deemed medium-sized (0.01 to 0.1%). The chain has TRBV6-5 and TRBJ2-7; D is unresolved. CDR3 length: 13 amino acids. V was clipped by 6 bases and J by 2 bases, with 11 bases between them. The germline CDR1 and CDR2 sequences are MNHEY and SVGAGI. In nucleotides, the CDR3 is TGTGCCAGCAGGTTGCCAGGTACCTACGAGCAGTACTTC. Its protein product is CASRLPGTYEQYF.

This clonotype has a single count. V and J are TRBV20-1 and TRBJ1-1; D gene ambiguous. Germline V gene lookup returns CDR1 DFQATT and CDR2 SNEGSKA (reference sequence). The CDR3 is 14 residues long. Trimming stripped 1 base from V and 5 bases from J, with 14 bases between. The CDR3: CSARADVRRTEAFF. Here the CDR3 DNA reads TGCAGTGCTAGAGCGGACGTCCGGCGGACTGAAGCTTTCTTT.